This TCR beta chain appears in the sequencing data of a study of cytomegalovirus exposure and HLA in healthy donors (dated by TCRdb to the late 2010s). For the wider study: In an earlier analysis of fewer than 750 of the donors, roughly 300 Gb of sequence data and 100 million or so unique TCR beta sequences from about 179 million T cells were reported. Because of strong linkage in the cohort, five DR-DQ haplotypes were treated as single units for association and clustering. A later analysis re-examined previously published TCR beta repertoires from more than 650 donors and added high-resolution HLA genotyping to investigate patterns of TCR occurrence. Alongside the repertoire data, information on donor age, sex, ethnicity and CMV serostatus was compiled. All discovery cohort repertoires had been generated using a single sequencing platform. Rather than drawing on any new phenotypic data, the later analysis identified candidate immune exposures from TCR beta sequences and the way those sequences occurred across donors. To predict cytomegalovirus infection status, the study brought together high-throughput TCR immunosequencing, statistical association of individual TCRs with disease status, and machine learning. The study aimed to test whether cataloging public T cell receptors could reveal signatures of past pathogen exposure. Among over 350 genotyped donors of the cohort, an average of roughly 240,000 unique TCR beta nucleotide sequences were sequenced per donor, roughly a sixth of them non-productive. Both class I and class II loci were covered by HLA typing, at four-digit resolution. In addition to the first cohort of 650 to 800 subjects, a separate validation cohort of approximately 110 different subjects was used. In a later genetic analysis, genome-wide SNP genotypes for about 65% of the 666 donors were used, and that subset was treated as a discovery cohort. Around 300 gigabases of sequencing data and approximately 85 million unique TCR sequences were included in an early release covering about 700 HLA-typed donors. Of the roughly 400 genotyped donors, approximately 81% were placed in the genetic ancestry cluster associated with self-reported Caucasian donors. The study profiled the T cell repertoires of more than 500 subjects by immunosequencing and related them to cytomegalovirus serostatus. In an earlier analysis of more than 550 of the donors, high-throughput TCR beta sequencing was used to judge whether each TCR beta V gene segment behaved as functional or pseudogenic. The number of typed donors differed by locus: roughly 629-640 for A, B, C, DRB1 and DQB1; 522 for DQA1; 606 for DPA1; and some 450 for DPB1. What the study reported, not specific to this receptor: In a later analysis, several top co-occurrence clusters were reported to appear linked to parvovirus B19, influenza, CMV and Epstein-Barr virus. The sequencing pipeline was judged likely to have produced a cluster of highly shared sequence variants as a technical artifact. The only immune exposure information available for the cohort was CMV serostatus. Most TCR sequences were seen in very few donors, while some public TCRs were found in many individuals. In a later genetic analysis, a missense DCLRE1C variant was associated with V-gene and J-gene trimming of TCR beta chains, and the association was replicated in an independent cohort. The 87-base-pair reads could not distinguish some IMGT-functional V segments, including TRBV6-2 and TRBV6-3, so those segments were excluded. It was suggested by the authors that the approach could potentially be generalized to other disease states and immunological phenotypes. According to a later genetic analysis, donors in an Asian-associated ancestry cluster had fewer N-insertions in productive TCRs than the approximately 700-donor mean. In a later analysis, the rate of TCR association differed among HLA loci, with DRB1 alleles having the most associated TCRs and HLA-C alleles having the fewest. When HLA alleles, especially DR and DQ, strongly co-occurred, TCR associations were difficult to assign to individual alleles. A further reported finding was that TCR beta sequences accurately predicted the HLA-A and HLA-B alleles for most subjects in the first cohort. In an earlier analysis of 587 of the donors, most TCR beta V segments appeared in productive rearrangements about 90% or about 30% of the time, broadly matching IMGT annotations. This cohort had only TCR beta chains sequenced, and the lack of alpha or paired-chain data limited which features could be detected. The earlier analysis of about 600 of the donors excluded about 16 rarely observed V segments, including chromosome 9 orphons, because counts were too low. In a later analysis, HLA-associated TCR beta chains showed more clonal expansion and lower generation probabilities than non-associated chains that were equally common. The study gave a list of around 170 TCR beta chains associated with cytomegalovirus. The classifier was reported to diagnose cytomegalovirus status with high specificity and sensitivity in both the original and validation cohorts. A few of the identified cytomegalovirus-associated TCR beta chains were confirmed in vitro to be specific for cytomegalovirus antigens. Correlated functional status among segregating V segments might reflect linkage disequilibrium, but an unknown experimental factor could not be ruled out. In a later analysis, 15,000 to 20,000 TCR beta sequences were associated with specific HLA alleles at a false discovery rate of 0.05. Because some donors lacked HLA typing at each locus, the association tests relied only on the typed subset. A later analysis found that most CMV-associated TCR beta chains appeared HLA-restricted, with HLA associations seemingly driven largely by CMV exposure. The presence/absence analyses assumed that sequencing depth was roughly uniform across donors, and that assumption may not be true.

The cohort was made up of around 720 healthy bone marrow donors. At the time of sampling, every cohort member was nominally healthy, though immune exposures that went unrecorded were likely present. The donor tested CMV seronegative, placing the donor among the roughly 340 seronegative members of the cohort. A peripheral blood sample was collected from each donor, and TCR beta sequencing was performed on peripheral blood mononuclear cells. The Qiagen DNeasy Blood Extraction Kit was used to extract genomic DNA from the blood cell samples. Looking up the germline V gene yields CDR1 SGHTA and CDR2 FQGNSA. The V end loses 3 bases and the J end loses 3 bases, and a stretch of 11 bases separates them. The CDR3 has 14 amino acids, counting the end cysteine and phenylalanine. The sequence is cut down to CDR3 DNA, 42 bases in frame from base 1. About this clone itself: There is no known antigen for this receptor. No base-level quality is on record; no much larger clone is a single base apart.

Receptor amplification or capture employed the immunoSEQ multiplex PCR assay. For the multiplex PCR, a mixture combining 60 forward primers for TCR Vbeta segments and 13 reverse primers for TCR Jbeta segments was used. The CDR3 region of rearranged TCR beta genes was amplified from genomic DNA by a multiplex PCR assay. The Illumina HiSeq System was used to sequence the amplified TCR beta libraries as 87-base-pair reads. The paper's data handling went like this. A later analysis counted about 80 million unique TCR beta chains across the 666 repertoires, and roughly 10 million of these chains were shared by at least two donors. To remove PCR and sequencing errors, raw reads were error-corrected and collapsed into unique sequences using a nearest-neighbor algorithm that merged closely related sequences. To assign V, D and J gene segments, CDR3 sequences were aligned to IMGT reference sequences. For a sequence to be retained, a match of at least six nucleotides was required to both a V gene segment and a J gene segment. A rearrangement counted as productive if the CDR3 had no stop codons and remained in frame with V and J, and every other rearrangement counted as non-productive. Following IMGT convention, CDR3 was defined as the stretch from the second conserved V-encoded cysteine to the conserved J-encoded phenylalanine. Sequences without an unambiguous match to a single V gene segment were excluded from the earlier analysis of about 600 of the donors. An earlier analysis of just under 600 of the donors called V segments functional above 56.7% productive rearrangements and segregating when the between-donor standard deviation exceeded 5%. A statistical classification framework was built to diagnose cytomegalovirus status from the catalog of TCR beta chain sequences. A later analysis assigned V and J genes by comparing TCR nucleotide sequences with IMGT/GENE-DB human TR gene sequences. In a later analysis, CDR3 sequences and most-parsimonious VDJ recombination scenarios were assigned using the TCRdist pipeline. In a later analysis, every TCR beta chain was defined by the combination of its CDR3 amino acid sequence and its V-gene family, and reads without a unique V-gene family were dropped. As a way to deal with suspected cross-contamination and a sequencing artifact, a later analysis dropped hundreds of nucleotide sequences that were highly shared and had low generation probability. A later analysis calculated a clonal expansion index for each public chain from normalized within-repertoire ranks of inferred template counts. A later analysis computed generation probabilities with a VDJ recombination model fitted to out-of-frame rearrangements, and checked the results against IGoR. In a later analysis, hypergeometric tests were used to score TCR-TCR, TCR-HLA and TCR-CMV co-occurrence, with a repertoire-size bias correction applied to TCR pairs. A later analysis estimated false discovery rates by permuting HLA or CMV assignments 20 times. In a later analysis, co-occurring TCRs were grouped using DBSCAN, and TCRdist sequence similarity was added for clustering within HLA-allele-positive subsets. For co-occurrence clustering, repertoires with fewer than 30,000 or more than 120,000 public chains were excluded, along with 4 to 6 repertoires with anomalous nucleotide sharing. TCRdb stores this immuneACCESS table with in-frame sequences only. Part of the clones is absent; in the studies checked, under half of the shortfall reflects unresolved V genes, and no reason is known for the rest. D and trimming were read from the DNA, whereas the V and J calls and clone size are those reported in that table. The sample table contains over 75,000 clones; only one count was recorded for about 79% of them. The ten biggest clones cover approximately 5.7% of the sample.

The chain employs TRBV7-2 and TRBJ1-2; TRBD1 is a possible D gene, resting on 6 matching bases. The receptor's source is a female donor in good health and CMV-seronegative. Sequencing used PBMCs. For the CDR3, the sequence is CASSLGGLDYGYTF. The nucleotides are TGTGCCAGCAGCTTGGGGGGGCTAGACTATGGCTACACCTTC.